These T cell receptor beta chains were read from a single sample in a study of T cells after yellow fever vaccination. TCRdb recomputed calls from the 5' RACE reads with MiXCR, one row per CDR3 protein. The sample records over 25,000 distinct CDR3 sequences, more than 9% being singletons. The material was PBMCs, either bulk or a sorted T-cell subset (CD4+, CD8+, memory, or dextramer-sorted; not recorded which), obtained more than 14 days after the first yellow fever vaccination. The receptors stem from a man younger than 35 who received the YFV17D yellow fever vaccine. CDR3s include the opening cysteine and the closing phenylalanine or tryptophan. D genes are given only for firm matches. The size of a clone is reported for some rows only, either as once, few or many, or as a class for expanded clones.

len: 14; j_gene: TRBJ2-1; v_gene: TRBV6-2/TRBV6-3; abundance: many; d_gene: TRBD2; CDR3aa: CASSWTSGYNEQFF; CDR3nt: TGTGCCAGCAGTTGGACTAGCGGTTACAATGAGCAGTTCTTC
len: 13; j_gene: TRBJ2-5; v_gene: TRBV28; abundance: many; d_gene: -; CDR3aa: CASNFQARETQYF; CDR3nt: TGTGCCAGCAACTTCCAAGCCCGAGAGACCCAGTACTTC
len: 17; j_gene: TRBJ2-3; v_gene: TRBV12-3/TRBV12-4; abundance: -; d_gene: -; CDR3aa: CAICFGLGARLTDTQYF; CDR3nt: TGTGCCATCTGTTTCGGTTTGGGTGCCCGTCTCACAGATACGCAGTATTTT
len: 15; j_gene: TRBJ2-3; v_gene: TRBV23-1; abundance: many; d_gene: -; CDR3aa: CASSQESRDTDTQYF; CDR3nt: TGCGCCAGCAGTCAAGAGTCCCGAGACACAGATACGCAGTATTTT
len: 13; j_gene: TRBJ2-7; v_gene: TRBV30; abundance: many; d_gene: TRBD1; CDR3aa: CAWQKQGASEQYF; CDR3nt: TGTGCCTGGCAGAAGCAGGGGGCCTCCGAGCAGTACTTC
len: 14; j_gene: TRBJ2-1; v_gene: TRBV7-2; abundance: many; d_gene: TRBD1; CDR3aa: CASSLRQGRNEQFF; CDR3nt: TGTGCCAGCAGCCTAAGACAGGGGAGAAATGAGCAGTTCTTC
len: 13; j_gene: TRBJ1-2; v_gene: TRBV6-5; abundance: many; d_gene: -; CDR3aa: CASSYYGSYGYTF; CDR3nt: TGTGCCAGCAGTTACTACGGGAGCTATGGCTACACCTTC
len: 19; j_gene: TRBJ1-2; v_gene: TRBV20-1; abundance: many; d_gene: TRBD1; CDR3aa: CSASPTSWDSSQANYGYTF; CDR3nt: TGCAGTGCTAGTCCCACCTCCTGGGACAGCTCCCAAGCTAACTATGGCTACACCTTC
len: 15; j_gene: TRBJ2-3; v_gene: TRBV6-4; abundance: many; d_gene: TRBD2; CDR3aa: CASSETSGGADTQYF; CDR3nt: TGTGCCAGCAGTGAGACTAGCGGGGGGGCAGATACGCAGTATTTT
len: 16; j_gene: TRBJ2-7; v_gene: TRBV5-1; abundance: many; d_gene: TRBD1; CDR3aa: CASSPNIGTGGNEQYF; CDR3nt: TGCGCCAGCAGCCCTAACATCGGGACAGGGGGAAACGAGCAGTACTTC
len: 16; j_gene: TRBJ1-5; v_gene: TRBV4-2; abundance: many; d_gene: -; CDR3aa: CASSQEGWGSNQPQHF; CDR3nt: TGTGCCAGCAGCCAAGAAGGTTGGGGCAGCAATCAGCCCCAGCATTTT
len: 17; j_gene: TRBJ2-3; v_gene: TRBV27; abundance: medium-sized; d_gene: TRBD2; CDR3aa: CASMNGGIGPSTDTQYF; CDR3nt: TGTGCCAGCATGAACGGGGGGATCGGGCCTAGCACAGATACGCAGTATTTT
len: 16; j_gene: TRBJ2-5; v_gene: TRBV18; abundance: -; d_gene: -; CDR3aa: CASSEALSGHQETQYF; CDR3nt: TGTGCCAGCTCGGAGGCACTTTCGGGACACCAAGAGACCCAGTACTTC
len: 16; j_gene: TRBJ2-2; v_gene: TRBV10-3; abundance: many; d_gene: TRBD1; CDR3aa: CAISSGPGQGIGELFF; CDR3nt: TGTGCCATCAGTTCCGGCCCGGGACAGGGGATCGGGGAGCTGTTTTTT
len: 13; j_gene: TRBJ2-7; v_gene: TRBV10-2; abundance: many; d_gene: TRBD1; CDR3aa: CASGQGRSYEQYF; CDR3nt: TGCGCCAGCGGACAGGGTCGATCCTACGAGCAGTACTTC
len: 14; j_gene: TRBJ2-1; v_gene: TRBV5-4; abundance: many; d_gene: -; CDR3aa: CASSLEPVNNEQFF; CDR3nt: TGTGCCAGCAGCTTGGAGCCAGTCAACAATGAGCAGTTCTTC
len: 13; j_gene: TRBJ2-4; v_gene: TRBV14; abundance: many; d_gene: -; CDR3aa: CASSQDVQNIQYF; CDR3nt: TGTGCCAGCAGCCAAGATGTGCAAAACATTCAGTACTTC
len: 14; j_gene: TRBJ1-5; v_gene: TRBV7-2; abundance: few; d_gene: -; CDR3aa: CASSLGSVGQPQHF; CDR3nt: TGTGCCAGCAGCTTAGGGTCAGTCGGGCAGCCCCAGCATTTT
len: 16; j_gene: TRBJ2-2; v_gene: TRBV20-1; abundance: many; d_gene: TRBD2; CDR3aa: CSARDGLAGDTGELFF; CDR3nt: TGCAGTGCTAGAGATGGACTAGCGGGGGACACCGGGGAGCTGTTTTTT
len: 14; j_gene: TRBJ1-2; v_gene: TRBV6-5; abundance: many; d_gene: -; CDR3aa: CASSYSGDPYGYTF; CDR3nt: TGTGCCAGCAGTTACTCGGGGGATCCCTATGGCTACACCTTC
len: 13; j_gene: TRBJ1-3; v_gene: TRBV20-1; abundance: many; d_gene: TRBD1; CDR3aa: CSAGQASGNTIYF; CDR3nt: TGCAGTGCAGGACAGGCATCTGGAAACACCATATATTTT
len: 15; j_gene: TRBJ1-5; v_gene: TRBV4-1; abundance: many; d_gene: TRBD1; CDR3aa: CASSQGQGTSWPQHF; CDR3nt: TGCGCCAGCAGCCAAGGACAGGGCACGTCTTGGCCCCAGCATTTT
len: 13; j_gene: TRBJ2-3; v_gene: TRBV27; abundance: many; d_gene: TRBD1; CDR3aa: CASYTGGRGTQYF; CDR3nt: TGTGCCAGCTACACAGGGGGTAGGGGTACGCAGTATTTT
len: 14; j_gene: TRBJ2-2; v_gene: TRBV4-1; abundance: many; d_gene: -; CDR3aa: CASSLEPATGELFF; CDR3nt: TGCGCCAGCAGCCTAGAGCCGGCCACCGGGGAGCTGTTTTTT
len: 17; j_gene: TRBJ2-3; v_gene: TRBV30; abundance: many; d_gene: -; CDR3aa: CAWSSRGISPPTDTQYF; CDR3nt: TGTGCCTGGAGTAGTCGTGGCATCTCACCGCCCACAGATACGCAGTATTTT
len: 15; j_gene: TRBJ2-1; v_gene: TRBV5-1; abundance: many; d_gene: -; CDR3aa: CASSLALAEYNEQFF; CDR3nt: TGCGCCAGCAGCTTGGCTTTAGCGGAATACAATGAGCAGTTCTTC
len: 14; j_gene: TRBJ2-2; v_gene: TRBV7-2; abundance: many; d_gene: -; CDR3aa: CASSLVALGTELFF; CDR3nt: TGTGCCAGCAGCTTAGTGGCGCTAGGAACGGAGCTGTTTTTT
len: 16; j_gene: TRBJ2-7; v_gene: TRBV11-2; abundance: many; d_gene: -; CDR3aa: CASSSLGGRITYEQYF; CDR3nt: TGTGCCAGCAGCTCCCTGGGCGGACGCATAACCTACGAGCAGTACTTC
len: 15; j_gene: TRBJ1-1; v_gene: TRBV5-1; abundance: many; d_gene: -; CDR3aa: CASSPGSHEWTEAFF; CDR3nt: TGCGCCAGCAGCCCGGGGTCCCATGAATGGACTGAAGCTTTCTTT
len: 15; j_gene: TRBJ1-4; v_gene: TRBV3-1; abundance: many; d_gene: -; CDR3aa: CASSQVGATNEKLFF; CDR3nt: TGTGCCAGCAGCCAAGTGGGGGCAACTAATGAAAAACTGTTTTTT
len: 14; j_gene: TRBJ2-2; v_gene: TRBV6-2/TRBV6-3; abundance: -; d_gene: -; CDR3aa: CASRAHLGNGELFF; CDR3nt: TGTGCCAGCAGAGCCCACCTGGGGAACGGGGAGCTGTTTTTT
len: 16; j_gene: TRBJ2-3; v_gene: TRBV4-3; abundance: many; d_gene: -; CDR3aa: CASSQQVGGTRGTQYF; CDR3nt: TGCGCCAGCAGCCAACAAGTGGGAGGTACCCGCGGAACGCAGTATTTT
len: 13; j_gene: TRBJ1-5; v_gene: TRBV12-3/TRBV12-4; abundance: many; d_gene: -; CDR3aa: CASSLGQGQPQHF; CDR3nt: TGTGCCAGCAGTTTAGGGCAGGGTCAGCCCCAGCATTTT
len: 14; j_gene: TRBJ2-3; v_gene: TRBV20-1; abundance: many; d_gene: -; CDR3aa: CSARDSTSTDTQYF; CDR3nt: TGCAGTGCTAGAGATTCCACTAGCACAGATACGCAGTATTTT
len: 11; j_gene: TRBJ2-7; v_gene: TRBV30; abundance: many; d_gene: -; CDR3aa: CAWSGTYEQYF; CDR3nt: TGTGCCTGGAGTGGGACCTACGAGCAGTACTTC
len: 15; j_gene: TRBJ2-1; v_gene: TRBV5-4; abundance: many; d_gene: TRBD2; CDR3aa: CASSHPSGDYNEQFF; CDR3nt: TGTGCCAGCAGCCACCCAAGCGGGGACTACAATGAGCAGTTCTTC
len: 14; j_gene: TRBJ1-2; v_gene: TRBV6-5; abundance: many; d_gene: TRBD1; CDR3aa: CASSSGGQGYGYTF; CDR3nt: TGTGCCAGCAGTTCGGGAGGACAGGGGTATGGCTACACCTTC
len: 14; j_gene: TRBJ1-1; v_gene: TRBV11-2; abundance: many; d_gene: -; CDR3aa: CASSLYGGSTEAFF; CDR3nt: TGTGCCAGCAGCTTATACGGGGGTAGCACTGAAGCTTTCTTT
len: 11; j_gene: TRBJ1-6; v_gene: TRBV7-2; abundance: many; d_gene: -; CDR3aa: CASSLLQVLHF; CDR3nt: TGTGCCAGCAGCTTATTGCAGGTACTCCACTTT
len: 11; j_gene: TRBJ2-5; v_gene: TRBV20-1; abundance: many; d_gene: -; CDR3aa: CSASGHETQYF; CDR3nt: TGCAGTGCTTCCGGGCATGAGACCCAGTACTTC
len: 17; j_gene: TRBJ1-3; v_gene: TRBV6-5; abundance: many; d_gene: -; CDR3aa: CASSYSGGGSSGNTIYF; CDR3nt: TGTGCCAGCAGTTACTCGGGGGGCGGGAGCTCTGGAAACACCATATATTTT
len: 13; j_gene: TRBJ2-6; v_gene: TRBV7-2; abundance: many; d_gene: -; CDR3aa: CASSQGGENVLTF; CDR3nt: TGTGCCAGCAGCCAAGGTGGAGAGAACGTCCTGACTTTC
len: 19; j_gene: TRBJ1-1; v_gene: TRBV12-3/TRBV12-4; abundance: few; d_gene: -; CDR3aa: CASSLSRAWLTGLNTEAFF; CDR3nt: TGTGCCAGCAGTTTAAGTCGAGCGTGGCTCACAGGCTTGAACACTGAAGCTTTCTTT
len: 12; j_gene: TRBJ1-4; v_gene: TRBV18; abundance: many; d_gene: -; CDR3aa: CASSPGNEKLFF; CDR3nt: TGTGCCAGCTCACCAGGGAATGAAAAACTGTTTTTT
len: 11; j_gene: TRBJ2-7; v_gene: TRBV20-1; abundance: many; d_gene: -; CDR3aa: CSAIPFEEQYF; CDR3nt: TGCAGTGCTATCCCTTTCGAGGAGCAGTACTTC
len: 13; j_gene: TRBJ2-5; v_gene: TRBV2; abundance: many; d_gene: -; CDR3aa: CASNNAPRETQYF; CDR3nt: TGTGCCAGCAATAATGCCCCGAGGGAGACCCAGTACTTC